One sample yielded the 27 T cell receptor beta chains listed below, sequenced in a study of monozygotic twins with inflammatory bowel disease. One entry per CDR3 protein, without DNA, is what TCRdb gives after re-calling the 5' RACE reads. The sample holds around 380,000 distinct CDR3 sequences. Sequences were obtained from blood. The receptor set was obtained from a human donor with ulcerative colitis or Crohn's disease, or a healthy co-twin of an affected twin (not recorded which).

J is TRBJ2-7 and V is TRBV20-1; TCRdb designates TRBD1, a call that cannot be tested without DNA. CDR1 DFQATT and CDR2 SNEGSKA come from the germline V gene (reference sequence). This CDR3 contains 14 residues. CDR3 sequence: CSASYDRGGYEQYF.

The V gene is TRBV5-1, the J gene TRBJ2-1. The CDR3 spans 13 residues. Germline V gene lookup returns CDR1 SGHRS and CDR2 YFSETQ. The CDR3 sequence is CASSWDPDNEQFF.

The chain joins TRBV7-2 to TRBJ2-3; TCRdb selects TRBD2, and the lack of DNA leaves this call unchecked. CDR1 and CDR2 (germline): SGHTA, FQGNSA. The CDR3 runs 13 residues. The CDR3 sequence: CASRRETTDTQYF.

This rearrangement joins TRBV6-1 to TRBJ1-1. The germline CDR1 and CDR2 sequences are MNHNS and SASEGT. This CDR3 spans 12 amino acids. The CDR3 spells CASSESGGEAFF.

This sequence joins TRBV27 and TRBJ1-2. CDR1 MNHEY and CDR2 SMNVEV come from the germline V gene (reference sequence). This CDR3 region has 15 residues. CDR3 protein: CASSRGNQVHYGYTF.

The chain has TRBV7-9 and TRBJ1-4; TCRdb's assignment of TRBD1 cannot be checked, as there is no DNA. The CDR3 is 15 residues long. Germline V gene sequence: CDR1 SEHNR, CDR2 FQNEAQ (reference sequence). CDR3 sequence: CASSSLAGENEKLFF.

The rearrangement links TRBV6-1 to TRBJ2-1; no DNA is available, so the TRBD2 call from TCRdb remains unchecked. CDR3 size: 14 residues. CDR1 MNHNS and CDR2 SASEGT come from the germline V gene. CDR3 region: CASSRTSEYNEQFF.

The chain has TRBV5-1 and TRBJ2-1; TCRdb reports TRBD1, a call that lacks DNA to check it against. CDR3 length: 13 residues. Germline V lookup: CDR1 SGHRS, CDR2 YFSETQ. CDR3 region: CASEDRVGNEQFF.

The chain links TRBV5-1 to TRBJ1-6. The germline CDR1 and CDR2 sequences are SGHRS and YFSETQ. This CDR3 has 16 residues. CDR3 region: CASSFFGEGLNSPLHF.

The V and J genes are TRBV29-1 and TRBJ1-1; there is no DNA to check the TCRdb D call of TRBD1. From germline, CDR1 is SQVTM and CDR2 ANQGSEA. The CDR3 consists of 14 residues. The CDR3 is CSVGGFTVNTEAFF.

The chain links TRBV7-2 to TRBJ1-5; the TCRdb call, TRBD1, lacks DNA for checking. CDR3 length: 12 amino acids. Germline values: CDR1 SGHTA, CDR2 FQGNSA. Here the CDR3 reads CASSLMGGPQHF. Looking up the rest from reference TRBV7-2 and TRBJ1-5 gives the full variable domain: GAGVSQSPSNKVTEKGKDVELRCDPISGHTALYWYRQSLGQGLEFLIYFQGNSAPDKSGLPSDRFSAERTGGSVSTLTIQRTQQEDSAVYLCASSLMGGPQHFGDGTRLSIL.

J is TRBJ2-5 and V is TRBV7-6; TCRdb proposes TRBD2, but this gene call is untestable without DNA. CDR1 is SGHVS and CDR2 is FNYEAQ in the germline V gene. The CDR3 has 14 amino acids. CDR3 residues: CASSLSSGGETQYF.

This sequence joins TRBV4-1 and TRBJ2-7; TCRdb lists TRBD1, though no DNA is available to test this call. Germline V gene data show CDR1 as MGHRA and CDR2 as YSYEKL. The CDR3 extends over 16 amino acids. CDR3 sequence: CASSQGGARGPYEQYF.

The J gene is TRBJ1-1, the V gene TRBV5-1; TCRdb picks TRBD1, but there is no DNA to check that call. Germline CDR1 and CDR2: SGHRS and YFSETQ. The CDR3 runs 17 residues. CDR3 in amino acids: CASSLATGSPSNTEAFF.

The V and J genes are TRBV7-2 and TRBJ2-2. The CDR3 is 13 amino acids. Germline V gives CDR1 SGHTA, CDR2 FQGNSA. The CDR3 reads CATLPPNTGELFF.

This chain links TRBV5-4 with TRBJ2-1; TCRdb's D call of TRBD2 is untestable without DNA. Germline CDR1 reads SGHNT; CDR2 reads YYREEE (reference sequence). The CDR3 runs to 17 residues. CDR3 region: CASSLGGTSGVYNEQFF.

V is TRBV20-1 and J is TRBJ2-1; lacking DNA, the TRBD1 call made by TCRdb goes unchecked. There are 16 residues in the CDR3. Germline V gene lookup returns CDR1 DFQATT and CDR2 SNEGSKA (reference sequence). CDR3: CSAIGQGKVSYNEQFF.

The chain combines TRBV13 with TRBJ2-7. Germline V CDR1 and CDR2: PRHDT, FYEKMQ (reference sequence). The CDR3 loop spans 13 amino acids. CDR3 protein: CASSFGGKNEQYF.

CDR3 in amino acids: CATGSGASYNEQFF. J is TRBJ2-1 and V is TRBV15; TCRdb indicates TRBD1, and absent DNA this call remains unverified. The CDR3 is 14 amino acids. CDR1 is LNHNV, CDR2 YYDKDF, per germline (reference sequence).

The chain has TRBV6-1 and TRBJ1-3. The CDR3 loop spans 15 amino acids. CDR1 is MNHNS, CDR2 SASEGT, per germline. The CDR3 loop reads CASSKTARSGNTIYF.

This chain joins TRBV10-3 and TRBJ2-1; the TCRdb D gene call, TRBD1, has no DNA to confirm it. CDR1 is ENHRY and CDR2 is SYGVKD in the germline V gene. CDR3 size: 15 residues. CDR3 loop: CAISERGGQGDEQFF.

This chain connects TRBV4-3 to TRBJ2-7; with no DNA, the TCRdb D assignment of TRBD2 cannot be verified. Germline-derived CDR1 and CDR2 are LGHNA and YSLEER. This CDR3 has 13 amino acids. This CDR3 is CASSQDEGREQYF.

This CDR3 reads CASSFRLEGYEQYF. The gene calls are TRBV6-2 or TRBV6-3 and TRBJ2-7; TCRdb's D gene call, TRBD2, goes unchecked for lack of DNA. The CDR3 totals 14 residues. Per the germline V gene, CDR1 is MNHEY and CDR2 is SVGEGT.

V gene TRBV28 combines with J gene TRBJ2-1; no DNA is available, so the TRBD1 call from TCRdb remains unchecked. Germline CDR1 is MDHEN and CDR2 is SYDVKM. CDR3 length equals 16 residues. This chain's CDR3 is CASSLLQGLAYNEQFF. The whole variable domain, remainder taken from reference TRBV28 and TRBJ2-1, is DVKVTQSSRYLVKRTGEKVFLECVQDMDHENMFWYRQDPGLGLRLIYFSYDVKMKEKGDIPEGYSVSREKKERFSLILESASTNQTSMYLCASSLLQGLAYNEQFFGPGTRLTVL.

The rearrangement links TRBV6-1 to TRBJ2-7; TCRdb indicates TRBD1, and absent DNA this call remains unverified. The germline gives CDR1 MNHNS, CDR2 SASEGT. The CDR3 runs 12 residues. Here the CDR3 reads CASNRRDYEQYF.

The V and J genes are TRBV11-2 and TRBJ2-7; TCRdb indicates TRBD2, and absent DNA this call remains unverified. CDR1 is SGHAT and CDR2 is FQNNGV in the germline V gene. The CDR3 runs 13 residues. CDR3 loop: CASSLGETGRQYF. Full variable domain (outside the CDR3, taken from reference TRBV11-2 and TRBJ2-7): EAGVAQSPRYKIIEKRQSVAFWCNPISGHATLYWYQQILGQGPKLLIQFQNNGVVDDSQLPKDRFSAERLKGVDSTLKIQPAKLEDSAVYLCASSLGETGRQYFGPGTRLTVT.

The V gene is TRBV19, the J gene TRBJ1-2; no DNA is available, so the TRBD1 call from TCRdb remains unchecked. This CDR3 contains 12 residues. The germline V gene has CDR1 LNHDA and CDR2 SQIVND (reference sequence). The chain's CDR3 is CATGWGTDGYTF. The variable domain in full, completed from reference TRBV19 and TRBJ1-2, reads DGGITQSPKYLFRKEGQNVTLSCEQNLNHDAMYWYRQDPGQGLRLIYYSQIVNDFQKGDIAEGYSVSREKKESFPLTVTSAQKNPTAFYLCATGWGTDGYTFGSGTRLTVV.